Shown below are 12 T cell receptor beta chains from a single sample sequenced in a study of T cell responses to AZD1222 COVID-19 vaccine. TCRdb's table, derived via immunoSEQ multiplex PCR, lists solely in-frame clones and lacks some. The table lists approximately 150,000 clones, about 93% of them singletons. Sequenced material: peripheral blood, taken on day 0 of AZD1222 vaccination. These receptor sequences come from an adult in good health.

The chain couples TRBV25-1 to TRBJ1-1; D is unclear. Germline values: CDR1 MGHDK, CDR2 SYGVNS. V dropped 5 bases and J dropped 3 bases, with 10 bases sitting between them. This CDR3 contains 13 residues. CDR3 amino acids: CASSKGYDTEAFF. The CDR3 DNA is TGTGCCAGCAGTAAAGGGTACGACACTGAAGCTTTCTTT.

V is TRBV29-1 and J is TRBJ2-3; D gene uncertain. The CDR3 is 15 residues long. V was cut by 4 bases and J by 0 bases, with 14 bases left in between. Germline V gene lookup returns CDR1 SQVTM and CDR2 ANQGSEA. CDR3 sequence (DNA): TGCAGCGTTGTCCGCGTAACTGGTAGCACAGATACGCAGTATTTT. It translates to CSVVRVTGSTDTQYF.

The chain joins TRBV3-1 (or the pseudogene TRBV3-2) to TRBJ1-4; TRBD1 is a possible D gene (5 bases). This CDR3 has 11 amino acids. Trimming removed 1 base from V and 12 bases from J, with 6 bases in between. The germline V gene has CDR1 LGHDT and CDR2 YNNKEL (reference sequence). Here the CDR3 reads CASSQGGELFF. CDR3 nucleotide sequence: TGTGCCAGCAGCCAAGGGGGGGAACTGTTTTTT.

The chain has TRBV15 and TRBJ2-2; D call uncertain. This CDR3 contains 16 residues. Trimming took 0 bases from V and 0 from J, leaving 8 bases between them. The germline gives CDR1 LNHNV, CDR2 YYDKDF (reference sequence). This CDR3 reads CATSRDRASNTGELFF. CDR3 bases: TGTGCCACCAGCAGAGATCGGGCGTCGAACACCGGGGAGCTGTTTTTT.

The chain carries TRBV19 and TRBJ1-1; no reliable D call. This CDR3 is 12 amino acids long. Germline values: CDR1 LNHDA, CDR2 SQIVND (reference sequence). With 4 bases removed from V and 4 bases from J, the gap between germline ends came to 7 bases. The CDR3, as DNA: TGTGCCAGTAGTACTCGGGGCACTGAAGCTTTCTTT. Translation gives CASSTRGTEAFF.

The V call is TRBV27, the J call TRBJ2-1, with TRBD2 matching 8 bases. CDR3 length equals 14 residues. V lost 6 bases and J lost 9; bases outside the gene matches: 10. Germline CDR1 and CDR2: MNHEY and SMNVEV (reference sequence). For the CDR3, the DNA is TGTGCCAGCAGCCCCGGGACTAGGGGTTCTGAGCAGTTCTTC. Translated, it gives CASSPGTRGSEQFF.

Points on this clone: The limits of the CDR3 on the DNA are not certain, so only TCRdb's listed CDR3 is given. This chain uses TRBV2 with TRBJ1-5. The CDR3 length equals 16 residues, ends included. CDR1 and CDR2 (germline): SNHLY, FYNNEI. CDR3 amino acids: CASSTSPGTGAQPQHF.

The rearrangement uses TRBV11-2 and TRBJ2-7; 7 bases line up with TRBD1. CDR1 and CDR2 (germline): SGHAT, FQNNGV. The V segment lost 4 bases and the J segment 3 bases; nucleotides outside the gene matches: 6. This CDR3 spans 14 amino acids. This CDR3 is CASSSYRGHYEQYV. CDR3 DNA: TGTGCCAGCAGCTCCTACAGGGGTCACTACGAGCAGTACGTC.

This sequence joins TRBV7-2 and TRBJ2-3, with unresolved D. CDR3 length: 13 amino acids. CDR1 is SGHTA, CDR2 FQGNSA, per germline. V was pared by 2 bases and J by 6 bases, with 9 bases between. The CDR3 DNA follows: TGTGCCAGCAGCTTAAAGGATGGGGATACGCAGTATTTT. It codes for CASSLKDGDTQYF.

This chain uses TRBV25-1 with TRBJ2-3; 13 bases are a match to TRBD2. The CDR3 has 15 amino acids. Germline V gene data show CDR1 as MGHDK and CDR2 as SYGVNS. The V and J ends lost 2 bases and 5 bases, in that order; junction bases with no gene match: 1. For the CDR3, the DNA is TGTGCCAGCAGTGAAAGGACTAGCGGGGGAGATACGCAGTATTTT. It codes for CASSERTSGGDTQYF.

This chain joins TRBV11-2 and TRBJ2-1; 7 bases agree with TRBD1. Losses at the gene ends were 5 bases for V and 0 bases for J; bases not matched to a gene: 7. The CDR3 runs to 16 residues. CDR1 and CDR2 from the germline V gene are SGHAT and FQNNGV. The CDR3 coding sequence is TGTGCCAGCAGCCCAAGGGGGCAAAGCTCCTACAATGAGCAGTTCTTC. Protein product: CASSPRGQSSYNEQFF.

The J gene is TRBJ2-2, the V gene TRBV3-1 (or the pseudogene TRBV3-2); 7 bases map to TRBD1. CDR1 is LGHDT and CDR2 is YNNKEL in the germline V gene (reference sequence). The CDR3 extends over 16 amino acids. J was trimmed by 7 bases and V by 6 bases; bases with no gene match: 14. The CDR3 nucleotides read TGTGCCAGCAGACCTACCACAGGGGTCCGAAACGGGGAGCTGTTTTTT. Protein: CASRPTTGVRNGELFF.